This record looks at one TCR beta chain sequence and its context. Its antigen is not known. Reverse transcribed after extraction, RNA yielded cDNA as the sequencing template. Generated by immunoSEQ multiplex PCR, the TCRdb table keeps only in-frame clones and is missing some. This table holds more than 95,000 clones, 85% to 90% found once. The treatment was: oral pan-JAK inhibitor, 5-10 mg twice daily. This specimen belongs to a study of CD8+ T cells in alopecia areata. Regarding the study as a whole: Scalp and blood samples kept many expanded lesional clones throughout tofacitinib.

V lost 7 bases, J lost 1 base, and 4 bases stayed unmatched. The CDR3 contains 13 residues. Germline V gene sequence: CDR1 SNHLY, CDR2 FYNNEI. Sequences were derived from CD8+ T cells sorted from blood, sampled at roughly week 30, from a patient treated with tofacitinib. The clonotype was recovered from a human donor with alopecia areata. The chain combines TRBV2 with TRBJ2-7; 7 nucleotides line up with TRBD1. CDR3 residues: CASNDRESYEQYF. CDR3 in DNA: TGTGCCAGCAACGACAGGGAGTCCTACGAGCAGTACTTC.